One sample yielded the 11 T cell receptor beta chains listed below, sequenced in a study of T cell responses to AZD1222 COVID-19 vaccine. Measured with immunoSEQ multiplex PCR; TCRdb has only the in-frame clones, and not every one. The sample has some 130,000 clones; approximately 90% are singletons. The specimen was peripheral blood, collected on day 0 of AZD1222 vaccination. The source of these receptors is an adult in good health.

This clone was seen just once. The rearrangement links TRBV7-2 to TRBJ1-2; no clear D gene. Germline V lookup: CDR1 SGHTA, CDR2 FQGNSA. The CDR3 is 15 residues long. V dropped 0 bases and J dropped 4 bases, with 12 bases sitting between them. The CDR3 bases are TGTGCCAGCAGCTTAGCCTCTACCCCCGCCTATGGCTACACCTTC. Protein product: CASSLASTPAYGYTF.

CDR3 protein: CASSIKGSKLFF. The CDR3 DNA is TGTGCCAGTAGTATAAAAGGTTCTAAACTGTTTTTT. This chain joins TRBV19 and TRBJ1-4; D unresolved. The V gene's germline CDR1 is LNHDA and CDR2 SQIVND (reference sequence). Trimming stripped 2 bases from V and 11 bases from J, with 9 bases between. The CDR3 totals 12 residues.

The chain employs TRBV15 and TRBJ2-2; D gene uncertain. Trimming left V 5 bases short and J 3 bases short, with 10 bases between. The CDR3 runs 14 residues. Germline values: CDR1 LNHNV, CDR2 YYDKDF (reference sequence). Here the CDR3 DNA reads TGTGCCACCAGCCGGGCATCCGACACCGGGGAGCTGTTTTTT. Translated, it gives CATSRASDTGELFF. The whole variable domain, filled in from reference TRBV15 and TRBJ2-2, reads DAMVIQNPRYQVTQFGKPVTLSCSQTLNHNVMYWYQQKSSQAPKLLFHYYDKDFNNEADTPDNFQSRRPNTSFCFLDIRSPGLGDTAMYLCATSRASDTGELFFGEGSRLTVL.

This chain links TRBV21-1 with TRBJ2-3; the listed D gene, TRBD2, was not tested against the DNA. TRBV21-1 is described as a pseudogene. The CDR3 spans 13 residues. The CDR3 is CASVRNMADTQYF. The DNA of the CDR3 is TGTGCCAGCGTGAGGAATATGGCAGATACGCAGTATTTT.

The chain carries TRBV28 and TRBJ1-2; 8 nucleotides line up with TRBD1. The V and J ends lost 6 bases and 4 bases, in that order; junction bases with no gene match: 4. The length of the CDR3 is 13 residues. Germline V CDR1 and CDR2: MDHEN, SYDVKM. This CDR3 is CASRQTGVYGYTF. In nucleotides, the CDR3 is TGTGCCAGCAGACAGACAGGGGTCTATGGCTACACCTTC.

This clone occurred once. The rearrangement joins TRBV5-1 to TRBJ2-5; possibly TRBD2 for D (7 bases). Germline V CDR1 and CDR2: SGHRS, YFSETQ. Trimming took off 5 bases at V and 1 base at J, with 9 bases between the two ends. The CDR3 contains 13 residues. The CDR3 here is CASRRGPQETQYF. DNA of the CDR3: TGCGCCAGCAGGCGGGGGCCCCAAGAGACCCAGTACTTC.

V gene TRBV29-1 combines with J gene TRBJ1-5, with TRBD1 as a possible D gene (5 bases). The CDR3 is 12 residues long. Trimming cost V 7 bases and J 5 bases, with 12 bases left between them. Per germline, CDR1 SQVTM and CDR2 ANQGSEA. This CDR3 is CSAGHQDQPQHF. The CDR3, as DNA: TGCAGCGCAGGACACCAGGATCAGCCCCAGCATTTT.

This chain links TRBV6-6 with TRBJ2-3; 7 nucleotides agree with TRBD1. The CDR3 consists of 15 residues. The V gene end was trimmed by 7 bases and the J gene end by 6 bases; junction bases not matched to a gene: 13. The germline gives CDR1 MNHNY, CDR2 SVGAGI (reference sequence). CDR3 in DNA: TGTGCCAGCACCCTAAGCGGACAGGTTTGGGATACGCAGTATTTT. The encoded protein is CASTLSGQVWDTQYF.

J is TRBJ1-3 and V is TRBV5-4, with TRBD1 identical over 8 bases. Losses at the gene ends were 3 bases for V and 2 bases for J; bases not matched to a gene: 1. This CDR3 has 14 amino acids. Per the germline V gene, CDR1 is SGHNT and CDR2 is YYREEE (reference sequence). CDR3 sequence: CASSSDRAGNTIYF. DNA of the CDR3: TGTGCCAGCAGCTCGGACAGGGCTGGAAACACCATATATTTT.

As DNA, the CDR3 is TGTGCCATCAGTGGTGATAAGTTTGGTGTAACTGAAGCTTTCTTT. It specifies CAISGDKFGVTEAFF. The chain is built from TRBV10-3 and TRBJ1-1; no clear D. There are 15 residues in the CDR3. Trimming shortened V by 4 bases and J by 5 bases, and 17 bases separated the two germline ends. Looked up from germline, CDR1 is ENHRY and CDR2 is SYGVKD.

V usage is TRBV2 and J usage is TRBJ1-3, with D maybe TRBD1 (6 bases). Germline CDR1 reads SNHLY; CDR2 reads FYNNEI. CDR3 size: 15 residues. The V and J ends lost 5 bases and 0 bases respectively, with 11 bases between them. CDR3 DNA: TGTGCCAGCAGTTTATCCAGGGGCTCTGGAAACACCATATATTTT. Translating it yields CASSLSRGSGNTIYF.